This T cell receptor (beta chain) came from a study of OX40 agonist ivuxolimab in advanced cancers. Study information: Treatment received earlier with anti-PD-1, anti-PD-L1 or anti-CTLA-4 agents was allowed, and around 36% had some. Whole-study results and caveats: Normalized T-cell clonal expansion was also low in some nonresponders.

Trimming took off 4 bases at V and 1 base at J, with 14 bases between the two ends. Per the germline V gene, CDR1 is MNHEY and CDR2 is SMNVEV (reference sequence). The CDR3 consists of 15 residues. Sequencing was performed with immunoSEQ multiplex PCR; in TCRdb, only in-frame clones are kept and a portion is missing. The sample records just over 90,000 clones, approximately 94% being singletons. A note on this clone: Its target is unknown.

Sequencing used CD4+ or CD8+ T cells sorted from blood, obtained in a trial of the OX40 agonist ivuxolimab. The sequence was collected from an adult with an advanced solid tumor such as melanoma, head and neck, liver or kidney cancer. The chain uses TRBV27 and TRBJ2-7; possible D gene TRBD1, 6 bases. DNA for the CDR3: TGTGCCAGCAGTTCCAAGGGACACAGATCCTACGAGCAGTACTTC. This translates into CASSSKGHRSYEQYF.